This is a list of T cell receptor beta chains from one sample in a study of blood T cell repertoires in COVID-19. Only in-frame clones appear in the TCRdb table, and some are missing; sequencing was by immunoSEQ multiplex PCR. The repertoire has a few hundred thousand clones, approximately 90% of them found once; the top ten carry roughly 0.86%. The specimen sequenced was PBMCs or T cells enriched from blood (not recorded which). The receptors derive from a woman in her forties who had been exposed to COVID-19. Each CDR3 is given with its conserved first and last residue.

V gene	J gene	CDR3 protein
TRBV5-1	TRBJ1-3	CASSLSPTVSGNTIYF
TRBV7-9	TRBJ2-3	CASSLGRGRDTQYF
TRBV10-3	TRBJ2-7	CAISEGGEQYF
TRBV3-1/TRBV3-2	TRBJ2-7	CASSHSSAPVEQYF
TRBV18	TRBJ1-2	CASSPQTENYGYTF
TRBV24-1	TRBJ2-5	CATSDGTSGSLRETQYF
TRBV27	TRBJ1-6	CASAVWQDNSPLHF
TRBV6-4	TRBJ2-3	CASSAPWASGSIWRADTQYF
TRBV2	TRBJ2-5	CASSEPGQKETQYF
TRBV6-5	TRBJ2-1	CASSYEGSGNEQFF
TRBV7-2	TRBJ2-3	CASSTYRRTDTQYF
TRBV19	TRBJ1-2	CASKNPGSIKKGYTF
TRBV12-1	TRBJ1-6	CASSFLRDTNSPLHF
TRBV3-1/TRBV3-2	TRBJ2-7	CASSGGQGSSYEQYF
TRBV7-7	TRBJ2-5	CASSLESGTSYETQYF
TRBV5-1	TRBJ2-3	CASSLDSGGRTDTQYF
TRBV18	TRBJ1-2	CASSPSGTGGKGYTF